This T cell receptor beta chain was sequenced during a study of control samples from healthy donors and cancer patients. Generated by immunoSEQ multiplex PCR, the TCRdb table keeps only in-frame clones and is missing some. The repertoire holds about 140,000 clones, about 86% seen once, with about 1.8% in the top ten. Sequenced material: blood. The sequence was obtained from a man aged 18 to 29 in good health.

This CDR3 is CASSGVTGPQRLLFF. CDR3 DNA sequence: TGTGCCAGCAGTGGGGTAACTGGACCGCAGCGATTGCTGTTTTTT. The chain recombines TRBV2 with TRBJ1-4; D uncertain. Germline loops: CDR1 SNHLY, CDR2 FYNNEI. The CDR3 has 15 amino acids. Trimming shortened V by 4 bases and J by 14 bases, and 23 bases separated the two germline ends.